Below, 31 T cell receptor beta chains from the same sample are listed, as sequenced in a study of vaccination effects on CD4 cells after COVID-19. TCRdb keeps only in-frame clones here, not all; method: immunoSEQ multiplex PCR. The table has about 24,000 clones, 81% seen once. Prior to sequencing, the ViraFEST assay stimulated PBMC with viral peptide pools, which expanded the antigen-specific CD4+ T cells. CD4+ T cells were isolated after around ten days of culture. BNT162b2 vaccine or mRNA-1273 vaccine was given to participants in two doses. These receptors lack a known antigen. The sample consisted of CD4+ T cells from PBMCs cultured with SARS-CoV-2 spike peptides, taken after COVID-19 vaccination. Source of these receptors: a human donor who received a COVID-19 vaccine. Some clones in this sample may be carry-over from other donors' samples.

This sequence joins TRBV7-9 and TRBJ2-3, with D perhaps TRBD1 or TRBD2 (5 bases each). The CDR3 totals 14 residues. Germline CDR1 SEHNR, CDR2 FQNEAQ (reference sequence). V dropped 5 bases and J dropped 6 bases, with 15 bases sitting between them. The CDR3 DNA follows: TGTGCCAGCAGCCTGGGGACGGTCGGTGATACGCAGTATTTT. This encodes CASSLGTVGDTQYF.

The chain has TRBV4-1 and TRBJ2-2; tentatively, D is TRBD1 (7 bases). Trimming pared 0 bases from V and 1 base from J, leaving 12 bases between. CDR1 MGHRA and CDR2 YSYEKL come from the germline V gene. The CDR3 has 17 residues. In DNA, the CDR3 is TGCGCCAGCAGCCAAGACAGGGGGAGGAGGAACACCGGGGAGCTGTTTTTT. This encodes CASSQDRGRRNTGELFF.

The CDR3 sequence: CASQSRGETQYF. CDR3 bases: TGTGCCAGCCAGAGTCGCGGGGAGACCCAGTACTTC. The J gene is TRBJ2-5, the V gene TRBV19, with a possible D match to TRBD2 (5 bases). Looked up from germline, CDR1 is LNHDA and CDR2 is SQIVND (reference sequence). The CDR3 is 12 residues long. With 9 bases removed from V and 5 bases from J, the gap between germline ends came to 13 bases.

The chain uses TRBV5-1 and TRBJ2-2; the match to TRBD2 covers 7 bases. This CDR3 contains 14 residues. V lost 5 bases, J lost 3 bases, and 4 bases stayed unmatched. Germline CDR1 SGHRS, CDR2 YFSETQ. CDR3 sequence (DNA): TGCGCCAGCAGTTGGGGAGGGGACACCGGGGAGCTGTTTTTT. Translated, it gives CASSWGGDTGELFF.

This chain connects TRBV24-1 to TRBJ1-6, with D tentatively TRBD1 (5 bases). Per germline, CDR1 KGHDR and CDR2 SFDVKD. The CDR3 extends over 14 amino acids. V was clipped by 4 bases and J by 9 bases, with 12 bases between them. The DNA of the CDR3 is TGTGCCACCAGTGACTCCATCGGGGGTTCACCCCTCCACTTT. This encodes CATSDSIGGSPLHF.

The J gene is TRBJ2-5, the V gene TRBV5-6; unclear D gene. This CDR3 region has 17 residues. Trimming removed 1 base at V and 5 bases at J, with 21 bases between. Germline lookup yields CDR1 SGHDT and CDR2 YYEEEE. Written as DNA, the CDR3 is TGTGCCAGCAGCTTGTTGGGGTCGGCAGGTGCCTCGGAGACCCAGTACTTC. This gives the protein CASSLLGSAGASETQYF.

CDR3 DNA sequence: TGTGCCACCAGTGAAGTTGGCGGGGGGGCCCGTGAGCAGTTCTTC. Its protein product is CATSEVGGGAREQFF. The chain recombines TRBV24-1 with TRBJ2-1, with 9 bases aligning to TRBD2. The V gene end was trimmed by 4 bases and the J gene end by 9 bases; junction bases not matched to a gene: 9. CDR3 length equals 15 residues. Germline CDR1 reads KGHDR; CDR2 reads SFDVKD.

The V gene is TRBV7-9, the J gene TRBJ1-5; D gene uncertain. This CDR3 is 13 amino acids long. V was cut by 1 base and J by 10 bases, with 11 bases left in between. Per germline, CDR1 SEHNR and CDR2 FQNEAQ (reference sequence). This chain's CDR3 is CASSLVATEPQHF. Here the CDR3 DNA reads TGTGCCAGCAGCTTAGTTGCCACAGAACCCCAGCATTTT.

The chain is built from TRBV9 and TRBJ2-5; D is perhaps TRBD2 (5 bases). V dropped 3 bases and J dropped 4 bases, with 13 bases sitting between them. This CDR3 is 14 amino acids long. Germline V CDR1 and CDR2: SGDLS, YYNGEE. The CDR3 here is CASSERPGGETQYF. Here the CDR3 DNA reads TGTGCCAGCAGCGAACGGCCCGGAGGAGAGACCCAGTACTTC.

V and J are TRBV19 and TRBJ1-1; D gene unclear. The CDR3 sequence is 15 residues long. Germline V gene lookup returns CDR1 LNHDA and CDR2 SQIVND (reference sequence). Trimming removed 7 bases from V and 5 bases from J, with 20 bases in between. As DNA, the CDR3 is TGTGCCAGTATTCACCCAGGACGATCGACAACTGAAGCTTTCTTT. It yields the protein CASIHPGRSTTEAFF.

Details on this clone: At the DNA level, this CDR3 is encoded by other sequences in the same sample as well. The V and J genes are TRBV6-5 and TRBJ1-1; weak D call: TRBD1 (5 bases). V lost 5 bases and J lost 7, with 17 bases in between. Germline V gives CDR1 MNHEY, CDR2 SVGAGI. CDR3 length: 14 amino acids. CDR3: CASSPLGRAGEAFF. In nucleotides, the CDR3 is TGTGCCAGCAGTCCCTTAGGCAGGGCAGGTGAAGCTTTCTTT.

This chain connects TRBV24-1 to TRBJ2-2; 7 bases match TRBD1. CDR3 size: 13 residues. J lost 4 bases, V lost 10 bases, and 5 bases had no gene match. In germline, CDR1 is KGHDR, CDR2 SFDVKD. CDR3: CATETGLTGELFF. CDR3 nucleotides: TGTGCCACGGAGACAGGGCTCACCGGGGAGCTGTTTTTT.

This sequence joins TRBV2 and TRBJ2-3; D call uncertain. CDR1 is SNHLY and CDR2 is FYNNEI in the germline V gene. V dropped 6 bases and J dropped 5 bases, with 15 bases sitting between them. This CDR3 is 14 amino acids long. The CDR3 is CASSSFSLEDTQYF. The CDR3 DNA is TGTGCCAGCAGCTCTTTTTCACTGGAAGATACGCAGTATTTT.

This clone appeared once. The rearrangement links TRBV6-1 to TRBJ2-7; perhaps TRBD1 as D (5 bases). V gave up 3 bases and J gave up 9 bases, with 15 bases separating them. CDR3 length: 13 residues. CDR1 MNHNS and CDR2 SASEGT come from the germline V gene. The CDR3 region is CASSDSLGPAQYV. As DNA, the CDR3 is TGTGCCAGCAGTGATAGTTTGGGGCCGGCGCAGTACGTC.

The rearrangement joins TRBV6-6 to TRBJ2-5, with TRBD2 matching over 8 bases. Trimming took 2 bases from V and 1 from J; bases not matched to a gene: 6. The CDR3 extends over 16 amino acids. CDR1 is MNHNY, CDR2 SVGAGI, per germline (reference sequence). CDR3 coding DNA: TGTGCCAGCAGTTACGGAGTAGCGGGGTCCCAAGAGACCCAGTACTTC. As protein: CASSYGVAGSQETQYF.

The chain is built from TRBV4-2 and TRBJ2-2, with D unresolved. V gave up 0 bases and J gave up 7 bases, with 6 bases separating them. This CDR3 has 13 residues. Germline-derived CDR1 and CDR2 are LGHNA and YNFKEQ. CDR3 coding DNA: TGTGCCAGCAGCCAAGATGCCGGCGGGGAGCTGTTTTTT. It is translated as CASSQDAGGELFF.

Only a few counts were recorded for this clone. V and J are TRBV2 and TRBJ1-5; 7 bases are shared with TRBD1. The germline CDR1 and CDR2 sequences are SNHLY and FYNNEI. V lost 7 bases, J lost 4 bases, and 4 bases stayed unmatched. CDR3 length: 13 amino acids. CDR3 sequence reads: CASTGGANQPQHF. CDR3 DNA: TGTGCCAGCACAGGGGGGGCGAATCAGCCCCAGCATTTT.

This chain links TRBV6-4 with TRBJ1-4; unclear D gene. Germline V gene lookup returns CDR1 MRHNA and CDR2 SNTAGT. The CDR3 covers 14 residues. Trimming pared 8 bases from V and 6 bases from J, leaving 16 bases between. In nucleotides, the CDR3 is TGTGCCAGCTCCAGGACGGGATCCGATGAAAAACTGTTTTTT. It translates to CASSRTGSDEKLFF.

This clone was counted only a few times. The J gene is TRBJ1-3, the V gene TRBV27; 7 nucleotides match TRBD1. Germline assignment: CDR1 MNHEY and CDR2 SMNVEV (reference sequence). Trimming removed 2 bases from V and 0 bases from J; junction bases left unmatched: 4. The CDR3 covers 16 residues. CDR3 sequence: CASSLRGPYSGNTIYF. The CDR3 DNA is TGTGCCAGCAGTTTAAGGGGGCCCTACTCTGGAAACACCATATATTTT.

The rearrangement uses TRBV27 and TRBJ2-2; D ambiguous. Germline V gene sequence: CDR1 MNHEY, CDR2 SMNVEV (reference sequence). CDR3 size: 14 residues. Trimming removed 1 base from V and 6 bases from J, with 9 bases in between. DNA for the CDR3: TGTGCCAGCAGTTTATTCCAGCAGGCCGGGGAGCTGTTTTTT. Amino acid sequence: CASSLFQQAGELFF.

The chain links TRBV5-1 to TRBJ1-2; D may be TRBD1 (6 bases). The germline CDR1 and CDR2 sequences are SGHRS and YFSETQ. Trimming took off 5 bases at V and 3 bases at J, with 17 bases between the two ends. This CDR3 is built from 15 residues. In DNA, the CDR3 is TGCGCCAGCAGAGGCTGGGGTGGGGGCGACTATGGCTACACCTTC. As protein: CASRGWGGGDYGYTF.

The chain uses TRBV2 and TRBJ2-7; D uncertain. This CDR3 is 13 amino acids long. V dropped 7 bases and J dropped 0 bases, with 10 bases sitting between them. Germline V lookup: CDR1 SNHLY, CDR2 FYNNEI. CDR3 DNA: TGTGCCAGCATATCCGGCGTCTCCTACGAGCAGTACGTC. It encodes CASISGVSYEQYV.

The sample holds one count of this clone. The CDR3 spells CASSPRMFDEQYV. DNA of the CDR3: TGTGCCAGCTCGCCAAGGATGTTCGACGAGCAGTACGTC. The chain joins TRBV18 to TRBJ2-7, with no clear D. CDR1 and CDR2 (germline): KGHSH, LQKENI. V was cut by 6 bases and J by 5 bases, with 14 bases left in between. The CDR3 contains 13 residues.

The chain is built from TRBV21-1 and TRBJ2-2; TRBD2, the D gene given by the table, was not confirmed from the DNA. TRBV21-1 is given as a pseudogene. The CDR3 loop spans 17 amino acids. In DNA form, the CDR3 reads TGTGCCAGCAGCAAAGCAGGGCAGCGGGGGAACACCGGGGAGCTGTTTTTT. Its translation: CASSKAGQRGNTGELFF.

The chain joins TRBV11-2 to TRBJ1-2, with 7 positions matching TRBD1. Unmatched junction bases numbered 12, after V lost 5 bases and J lost 3 bases. Germline V gene lookup returns CDR1 SGHAT and CDR2 FQNNGV. The CDR3 is 16 amino acids. The DNA of the CDR3 is TGTGCCAGCAGCCCCATACCGAAAACAGGGGACTATGGCTACACCTTC. Protein product: CASSPIPKTGDYGYTF.

The V gene is TRBV29-1, the J gene TRBJ2-3; D is ambiguous. V gave up 4 bases and J gave up 4 bases, with 21 bases separating them. Germline V CDR1 and CDR2: SQVTM, ANQGSEA. This CDR3 is 16 amino acids long. The CDR3 loop is CSVVRKSSLVADTQYF. The CDR3 coding sequence is TGCAGCGTTGTTCGGAAGAGCTCTTTAGTGGCAGATACGCAGTATTTT.

J is TRBJ2-7 and V is TRBV7-8, with a weak D call TRBD2 (6 bases). V lost 5 bases, J lost 3 bases, and 11 bases lay in between. CDR3 length: 13 amino acids. Germline values: CDR1 SGHVS, CDR2 FQNEAQ. This CDR3 reads CASSHGTDYEQYV. CDR3 nucleotide sequence: TGTGCCAGCAGCCACGGGACTGACTACGAGCAGTACGTC.

For the CDR3, the DNA is TGTGCCACCTGCCGCGGGACAGGGGGCTCTGGGGCCAACGTCCTGACTTTC. Translation gives CATCRGTGGSGANVLTF. The rearrangement uses TRBV2 and TRBJ2-6; 11 nucleotides line up with TRBD1. V was clipped by 10 bases and J by 0 bases; unmatched bases: 8. The germline CDR1 and CDR2 sequences are SNHLY and FYNNEI. The CDR3 loop spans 17 amino acids. Drawing the rest from reference TRBV2 and TRBJ2-6, the complete variable domain is EPEVTQTPSHQVTQMGQEVILRCVPISNHLYFYWYRQILGQKVEFLVSFYNNEISEKSEIFDDQFSVERPDGSNFTLKIRSTKLEDSAMYFCATCRGTGGSGANVLTFGAGSRLTVL.

This clone was detected once. The chain recombines TRBV20-1 with TRBJ1-1; TRBD1 might be the D (6 bases). V lost 3 bases, J lost 1 base, and 9 bases lay in between. This CDR3 has 13 residues. The germline CDR1 and CDR2 sequences are DFQATT and SNEGSKA (reference sequence). CDR3: CSASEDRNTEAFF. The CDR3 DNA reads as TGCAGTGCTAGTGAGGACAGGAACACTGAAGCTTTCTTT.

The chain carries TRBV18 and TRBJ1-3, with 9 bases fitting TRBD1. The J segment lost 0 bases and the V segment lost 1 base, leaving 7 bases of the junction unmatched. The CDR3 spans 18 residues. The V gene's germline CDR1 is KGHSH and CDR2 LQKENI. CDR3 bases: TGTGCCAGCTCACCACTCACTCCGGGACAGGGCTCTGGAAACACCATATATTTT. Its protein product is CASSPLTPGQGSGNTIYF. Filled out from reference TRBV18 and TRBJ1-3, the complete variable domain reads NAGVMQNPRHLVRRRGQEARLRCSPMKGHSHVYWYRQLPEEGLKFMVYLQKENIIDESGMPKERFSAEFPKEGPSILRIQQVVRGDSAAYFCASSPLTPGQGSGNTIYFGEGSWLTVV.

The chain carries TRBV21-1 and TRBJ1-1. TRBV21-1 is classified as a pseudogene. CDR3 length: 20 residues. The CDR3 here is CASSKTGSSPTGRVDAEAFF. DNA for the CDR3: TGTGCCAGCAGCAAAACGGGTAGTAGTCCGACAGGGAGGGTGGATGCTGAAGCTTTCTTT.